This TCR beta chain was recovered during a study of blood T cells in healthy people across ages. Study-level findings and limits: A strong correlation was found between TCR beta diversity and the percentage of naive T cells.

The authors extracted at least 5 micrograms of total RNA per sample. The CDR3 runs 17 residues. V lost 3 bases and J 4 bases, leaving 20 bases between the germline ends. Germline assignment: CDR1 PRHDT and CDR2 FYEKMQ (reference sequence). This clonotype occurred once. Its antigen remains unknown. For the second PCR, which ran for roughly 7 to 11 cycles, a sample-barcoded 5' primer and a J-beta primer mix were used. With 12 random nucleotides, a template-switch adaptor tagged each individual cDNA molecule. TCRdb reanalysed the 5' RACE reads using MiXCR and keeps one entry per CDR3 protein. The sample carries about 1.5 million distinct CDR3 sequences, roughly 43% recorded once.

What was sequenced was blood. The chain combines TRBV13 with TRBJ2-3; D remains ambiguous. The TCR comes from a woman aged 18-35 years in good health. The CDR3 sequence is CASSFTGLPTSADTQYF. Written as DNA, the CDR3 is TGTGCCAGCAGCTTCACCGGCCTGCCAACAAGTGCAGATACGCAGTATTTT.